These 12 T cell receptor beta chains were sequenced from one sample in a study of T cell responses to AZD1222 COVID-19 vaccine. Method: immunoSEQ multiplex PCR; TCRdb's copy keeps in-frame clones and lacks some. The sample consists of 75,000 to 95,000 clones, roughly 84% of them appearing once. This specimen consisted of peripheral blood, obtained on day 0 of AZD1222 vaccination. Receptor source: an adult in good health.

The rearrangement uses TRBV9 and TRBJ2-7, with 8 bases fitting TRBD2. V dropped 3 bases and J dropped 1; count of bases not matched to a gene: 6. Per the germline V gene, CDR1 is SGDLS and CDR2 is YYNGEE. The CDR3 is 15 amino acids. The CDR3, as DNA: TGTGCCAGCAGCGAGGGACTAGGAAGGTCCTACGAGCAGTACTTC. Residues: CASSEGLGRSYEQYF.

Only one count was recorded for this clone. The V gene is TRBV6-1, the J gene TRBJ1-2, with TRBD1 matching 10 bases. Germline assignment: CDR1 MNHNS and CDR2 SASEGT. V lost 3 bases to trimming and J lost 4 bases; unmatched junction nucleotides: 5. The length of the CDR3 is 15 residues. CDR3 sequence: CASSERTGGGYGYTF. In DNA, the CDR3 is TGTGCCAGCAGTGAGAGGACAGGGGGAGGCTATGGCTACACCTTC.

The rearrangement uses TRBV15 and TRBJ1-1; no firm D call. V dropped 0 bases and J dropped 2 bases, with 4 bases sitting between them. The CDR3 has 13 amino acids. Germline V gene data show CDR1 as LNHNV and CDR2 as YYDKDF (reference sequence). This CDR3 is CATSRDPNTEAFF. CDR3 DNA: TGTGCCACCAGCAGAGATCCCAACACTGAAGCTTTCTTT.

The chain recombines TRBV7-9 with TRBJ2-7; 8 nucleotides line up with TRBD1. Germline values: CDR1 SEHNR, CDR2 FQNEAQ (reference sequence). The CDR3 is 14 amino acids. The V and J ends lost 4 bases and 5 bases, in that order; junction bases with no gene match: 7. CDR3 bases: TGTGCCAGCAGCTATGGACAGGGTGGCCACGAGCAGTACTTC. Encoded protein: CASSYGQGGHEQYF.

This chain connects TRBV6-1 to TRBJ1-2; tentative D call: TRBD1 (5 bases). From germline, CDR1 is MNHNS and CDR2 SASEGT. V lost 1 base and J lost 3, with 9 bases in between. The CDR3 consists of 14 residues. The CDR3 nucleotides are TGTGCCAGCAGTGAAGGCCGGGGGTACTATGGCTACACCTTC. Its protein product is CASSEGRGYYGYTF.

This clone was counted only a few times. The chain carries TRBV27 and TRBJ2-5; D is perhaps TRBD2 (5 bases). V was clipped by 6 bases and J by 5 bases, with 13 bases between them. From germline, CDR1 is MNHEY and CDR2 SMNVEV (reference sequence). CDR3 length: 13 residues. The CDR3 region has the DNA TGTGCCAGCAGGCGGGCGGGCCACGAGACCCAGTACTTC. Residues: CASRRAGHETQYF.

V usage is TRBV2 and J usage is TRBJ2-2; D may be TRBD1 (6 bases). Between the trimmed V and J ends, which lost 8 bases and 4 bases, there was a span of 11 bases. The germline V gene encodes CDR1 SNHLY and CDR2 FYNNEI. CDR3 length equals 13 residues. The CDR3 coding sequence is TGTGCCAGCCGACAGGAAACCACCGGGGAGCTGTTTTTT. This gives the protein CASRQETTGELFF.

The chain links TRBV2 to TRBJ2-5, with D perhaps matching TRBD2 (6 bases). The CDR3 is made up of 11 amino acids. The germline gives CDR1 SNHLY, CDR2 FYNNEI. DNA for the CDR3: TGTGCGGGGGGAGTCGGGGAGACCCAGTACTTC. This codes for CAGGVGETQYF.

The chain joins TRBV7-2 to TRBJ2-5; D might be TRBD1 (5 bases). The CDR3 is 12 residues long. Trimming cost V 9 bases and J 1 base, with 9 bases left between them. Germline V lookup: CDR1 SGHTA, CDR2 FQGNSA. The DNA of the CDR3 is TGTGCCAGTGGGGCAGTCCAAGAGACCCAGTACTTC. Its protein product is CASGAVQETQYF.

V usage is TRBV11-2 and J usage is TRBJ2-7, with a possible D match to TRBD1 (5 bases). Trimming removed 10 bases at V and 0 bases at J, with 16 bases between. Germline-derived CDR1 and CDR2 are SGHAT and FQNNGV. This CDR3 spans 14 amino acids. The DNA for the CDR3 is TGTGCCACCCTTACAGGCCCGAGCTCCTACGAGCAGTACTTC. It encodes CATLTGPSSYEQYF.

A note on this clone: At one end the junction does not follow the germline gene, possibly because of a read error. The rearrangement joins TRBV5-5 to TRBJ2-3; 11 nucleotides agree with TRBD2. The CDR3 has 16 amino acids. Germline loops: CDR1 SGHKS, CDR2 YYEKEE (reference sequence). The CDR3 DNA reads TGTGCCCGCAGCTTGGAGTTAGCGGGGGGGCGGGATACGCAGTATTTT. It specifies CARSLELAGGRDTQYF.

The chain uses TRBV18 and TRBJ2-3; a weak D match, TRBD2 (5 bases). The CDR3 covers 17 residues. In germline, CDR1 is KGHSH, CDR2 LQKENI. Trimming removed 0 bases from V and 2 bases from J, with 15 bases in between. In DNA, the CDR3 is TGTGCCAGCTCACCACCGAGGGCCAGCGGTAACACAGATACGCAGTATTTT. Its protein is CASSPPRASGNTDTQYF. The whole variable domain, filled in from reference TRBV18 and TRBJ2-3, reads NAGVMQNPRHLVRRRGQEARLRCSPMKGHSHVYWYRQLPEEGLKFMVYLQKENIIDESGMPKERFSAEFPKEGPSILRIQQVVRGDSAAYFCASSPPRASGNTDTQYFGPGTRLTVL.